The clone carrying this T cell receptor beta chain was found once. Its cognate antigen is unknown. The data were taken from a study of cytomegalovirus exposure and HLA in healthy donors. When sampled, the donors appeared nominally healthy, though they likely had unrecorded immune exposures. Trimming pared 5 bases from V and 2 bases from J, leaving 19 bases between. The germline CDR1 and CDR2 sequences are PRHDT and FYEKMQ (reference sequence). The CDR3 extends over 17 amino acids. Overall study findings and caveats: TCR association rates varied by HLA locus in a later analysis, with DRB1 highest and HLA-C lowest. A prior analysis recorded that most TCR beta V segments were productive about 87% or about 30% of the time.

The PCR made use of 60 Vbeta and 13 Jbeta primers. Clones were sequenced by immunoSEQ multiplex PCR, and TCRdb holds only the in-frame ones, with some missing. The table lists around 94,000 clones, around 84% of them singletons, with roughly 2% in the top ten. The sequence came from a man aged 18 to 30 in good health and CMV-seronegative. The chain couples TRBV13 to TRBJ1-3; possibly TRBD1 for D (6 bases). Sample: PBMCs. The CDR3 nucleotides are TGTGCCAGCAGCCAGGGGTTTGGGTCAGTAGCTGGAAACACCATATATTTT. This sequence encodes CASSQGFGSVAGNTIYF.